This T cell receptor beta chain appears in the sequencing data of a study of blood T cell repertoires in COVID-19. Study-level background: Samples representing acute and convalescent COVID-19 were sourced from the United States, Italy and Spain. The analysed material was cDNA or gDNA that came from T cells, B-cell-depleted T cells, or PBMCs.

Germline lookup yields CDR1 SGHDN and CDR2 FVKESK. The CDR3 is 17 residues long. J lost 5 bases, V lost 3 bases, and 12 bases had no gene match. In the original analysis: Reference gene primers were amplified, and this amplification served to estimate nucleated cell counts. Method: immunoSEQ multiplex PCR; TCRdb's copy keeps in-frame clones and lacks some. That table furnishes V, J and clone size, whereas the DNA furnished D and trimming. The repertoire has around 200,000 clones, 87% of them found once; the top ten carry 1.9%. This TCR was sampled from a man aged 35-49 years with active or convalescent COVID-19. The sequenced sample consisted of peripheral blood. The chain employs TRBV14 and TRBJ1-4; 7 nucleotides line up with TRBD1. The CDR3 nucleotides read TGTGCCAGCAGCCAGGAAACGAGGACAGGCAGGAATGAAAAACTGTTTTTT. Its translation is CASSQETRTGRNEKLFF.